This TCR beta chain was recorded in a study of cytomegalovirus exposure and HLA in healthy donors. 13 Jbeta primers and 60 Vbeta primers were used for the PCR. Produced via immunoSEQ multiplex PCR; TCRdb's table is partial and in-frame only. The table shows 75,000 to 90,000 clones, with 85% occurring only once. Trimming pared 0 bases from V and 8 bases from J, leaving 9 bases between. Germline V gene sequence: CDR1 WSHSY, CDR2 SAAADI. The CDR3 is 13 amino acids. The receptor was isolated from a man aged 35 to 55 in good health and CMV-seropositive. J is TRBJ2-3 and V is TRBV10-2, with D perhaps TRBD1 (5 bases). Sequencing was carried out using PBMCs. CDR3 coding DNA: TGCGCCAGCAGTGAGTCCCCTAGGGGTACGCAGTATTTT. This encodes CASSESPRGTQYF.